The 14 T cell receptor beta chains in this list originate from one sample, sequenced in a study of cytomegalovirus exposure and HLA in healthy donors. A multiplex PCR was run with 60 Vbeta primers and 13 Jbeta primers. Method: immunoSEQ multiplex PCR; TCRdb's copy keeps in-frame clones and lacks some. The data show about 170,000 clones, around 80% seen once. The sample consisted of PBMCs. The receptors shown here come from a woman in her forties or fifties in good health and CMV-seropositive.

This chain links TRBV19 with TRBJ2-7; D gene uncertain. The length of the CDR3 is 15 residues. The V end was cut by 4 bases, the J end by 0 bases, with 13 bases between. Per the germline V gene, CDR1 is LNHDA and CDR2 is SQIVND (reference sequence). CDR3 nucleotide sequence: TGTGCCAGTAGTAGGCAGGTCCCCCCCTCCTACGAGCAGTACTTC. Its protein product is CASSRQVPPSYEQYF.

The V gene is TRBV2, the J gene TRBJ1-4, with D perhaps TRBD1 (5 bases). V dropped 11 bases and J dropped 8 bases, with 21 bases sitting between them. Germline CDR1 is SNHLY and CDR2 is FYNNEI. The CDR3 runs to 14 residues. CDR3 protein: CAGYGGGQREKLFF. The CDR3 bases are TGTGCCGGATACGGGGGAGGGCAGAGGGAAAAACTGTTTTTT. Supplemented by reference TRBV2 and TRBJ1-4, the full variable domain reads EPEVTQTPSHQVTQMGQEVILRCVPISNHLYFYWYRQILGQKVEFLVSFYNNEISEKSEIFDDQFSVERPDGSNFTLKIRSTKLEDSAMYFCAGYGGGQREKLFFGSGTQLSVL.

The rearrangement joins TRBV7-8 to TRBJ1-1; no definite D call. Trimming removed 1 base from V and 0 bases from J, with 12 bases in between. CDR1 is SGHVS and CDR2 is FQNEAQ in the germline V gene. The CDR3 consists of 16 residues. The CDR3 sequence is CASSLGPREVNTEAFF. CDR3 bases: TGTGCCAGCAGCTTAGGGCCCCGGGAGGTGAACACTGAAGCTTTCTTT. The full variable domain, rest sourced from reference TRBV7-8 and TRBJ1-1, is GAGVSQSPRYKVAKRGQDVALRCDPISGHVSLFWYQQALGQGPEFLTYFQNEAQLDKSGLPSDRFFAERPEGSVSTLKIQRTQQEDSAVYLCASSLGPREVNTEAFFGQGTRLTVV.

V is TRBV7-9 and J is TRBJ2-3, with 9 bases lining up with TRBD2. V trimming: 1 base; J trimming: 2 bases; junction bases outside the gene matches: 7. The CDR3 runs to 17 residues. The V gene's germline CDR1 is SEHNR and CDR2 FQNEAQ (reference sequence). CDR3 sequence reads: CASSLGFLAGITDTQYF. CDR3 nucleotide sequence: TGTGCCAGCAGCTTAGGTTTCCTAGCGGGGATCACAGATACGCAGTATTTT.

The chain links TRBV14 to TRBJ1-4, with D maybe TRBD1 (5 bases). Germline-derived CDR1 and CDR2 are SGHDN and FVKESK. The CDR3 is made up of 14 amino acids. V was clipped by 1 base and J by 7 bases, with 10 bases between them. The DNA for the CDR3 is TGTGCCAGCAGCCAAGGCGGGACGGGTGAAAAACTGTTTTTT. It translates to CASSQGGTGEKLFF.

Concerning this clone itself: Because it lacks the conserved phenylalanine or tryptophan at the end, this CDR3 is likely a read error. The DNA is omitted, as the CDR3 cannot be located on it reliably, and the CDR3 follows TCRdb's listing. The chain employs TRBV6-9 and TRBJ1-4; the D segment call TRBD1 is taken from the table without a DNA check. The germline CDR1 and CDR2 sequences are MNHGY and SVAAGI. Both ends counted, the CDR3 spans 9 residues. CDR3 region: CASSRETGD.

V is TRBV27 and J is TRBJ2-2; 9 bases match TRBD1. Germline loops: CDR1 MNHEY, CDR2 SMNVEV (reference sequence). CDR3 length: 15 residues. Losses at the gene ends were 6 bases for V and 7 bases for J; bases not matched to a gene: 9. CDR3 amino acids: CASRRPGQGSGELFF. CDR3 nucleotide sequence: TGTGCCAGCAGGCGGCCGGGACAGGGTAGCGGGGAGCTGTTTTTT.

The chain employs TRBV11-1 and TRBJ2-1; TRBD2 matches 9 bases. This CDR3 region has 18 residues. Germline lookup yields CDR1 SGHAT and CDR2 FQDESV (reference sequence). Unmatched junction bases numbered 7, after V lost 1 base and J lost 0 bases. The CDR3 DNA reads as TGTGCCAGCAGCTTAGAAGGGCTAGCGGGAAGCTCCTACAATGAGCAGTTCTTC. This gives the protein CASSLEGLAGSSYNEQFF. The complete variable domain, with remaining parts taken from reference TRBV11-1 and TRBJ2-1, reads EAEVAQSPRYKITEKSQAVAFWCDPISGHATLYWYRQILGQGPELLVQFQDESVVDDSQLPKDRFSAERLKGVDSTLKIQPAELGDSAMYLCASSLEGLAGSSYNEQFFGPGTRLTVL.

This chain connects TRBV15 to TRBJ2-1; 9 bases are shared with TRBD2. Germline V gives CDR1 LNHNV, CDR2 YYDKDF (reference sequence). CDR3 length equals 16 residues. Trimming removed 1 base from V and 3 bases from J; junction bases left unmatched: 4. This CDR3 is CATSRAPAGGYNEQFF. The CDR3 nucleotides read TGTGCCACCAGCAGAGCGCCAGCGGGGGGCTACAATGAGCAGTTCTTC.

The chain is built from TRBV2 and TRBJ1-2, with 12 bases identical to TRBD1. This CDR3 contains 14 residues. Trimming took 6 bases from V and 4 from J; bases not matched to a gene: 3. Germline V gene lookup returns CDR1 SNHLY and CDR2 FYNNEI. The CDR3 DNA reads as TGTGCCAGCAGGGGACAGGGGGCGAGCTATGGCTACACCTTC. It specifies CASRGQGASYGYTF.

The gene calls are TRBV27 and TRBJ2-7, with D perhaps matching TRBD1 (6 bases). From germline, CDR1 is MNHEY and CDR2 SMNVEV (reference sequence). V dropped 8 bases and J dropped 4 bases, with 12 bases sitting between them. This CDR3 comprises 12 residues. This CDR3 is CASHQGFYEQYF. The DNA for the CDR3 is TGTGCCAGCCACCAGGGGTTTTACGAGCAGTACTTC.

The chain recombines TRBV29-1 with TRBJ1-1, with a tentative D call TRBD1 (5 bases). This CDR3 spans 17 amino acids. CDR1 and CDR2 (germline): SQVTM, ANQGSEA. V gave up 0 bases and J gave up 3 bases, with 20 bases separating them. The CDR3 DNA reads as TGCAGCGTTGAAGATGGGACTATTTATTCAACGGACACTGAAGCTTTCTTT. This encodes CSVEDGTIYSTDTEAFF. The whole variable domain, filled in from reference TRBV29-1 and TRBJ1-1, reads SAVISQKPSRDICQRGTSLTIQCQVDSQVTMMFWYRQQPGQSLTLIATANQGSEATYESGFVIDKFPISRPNLTFSTLTVSNMSPEDSSIYLCSVEDGTIYSTDTEAFFGQGTRLTVV.

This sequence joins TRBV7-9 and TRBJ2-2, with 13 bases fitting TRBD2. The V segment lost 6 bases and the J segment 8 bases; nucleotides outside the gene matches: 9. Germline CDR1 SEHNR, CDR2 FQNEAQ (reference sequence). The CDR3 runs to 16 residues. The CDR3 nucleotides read TGTGCCAGCAGTTACGGACTAGCGGGAGTCGTGGGGGAGCTGTTTTTT. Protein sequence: CASSYGLAGVVGELFF.

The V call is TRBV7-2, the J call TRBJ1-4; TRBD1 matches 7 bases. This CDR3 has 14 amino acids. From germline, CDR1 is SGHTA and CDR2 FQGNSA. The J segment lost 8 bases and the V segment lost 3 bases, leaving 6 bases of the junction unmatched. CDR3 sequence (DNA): TGTGCCAGCAGCTTCCAGGGGGGCGGGGAAAAACTGTTTTTT. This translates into CASSFQGGGEKLFF.